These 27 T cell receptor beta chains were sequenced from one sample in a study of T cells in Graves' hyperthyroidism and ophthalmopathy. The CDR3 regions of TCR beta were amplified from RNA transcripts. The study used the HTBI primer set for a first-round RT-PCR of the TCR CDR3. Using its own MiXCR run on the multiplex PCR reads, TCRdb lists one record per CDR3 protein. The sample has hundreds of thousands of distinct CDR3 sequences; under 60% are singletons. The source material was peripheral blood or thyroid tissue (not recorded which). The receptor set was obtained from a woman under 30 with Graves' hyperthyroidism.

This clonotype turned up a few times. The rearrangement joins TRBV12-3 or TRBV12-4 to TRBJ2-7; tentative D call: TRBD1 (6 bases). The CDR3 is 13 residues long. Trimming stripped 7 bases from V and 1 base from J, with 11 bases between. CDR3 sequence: CASTYTGSYEQYF. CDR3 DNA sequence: TGTGCCAGCACCTATACAGGGTCCTACGAGCAGTACTTC.

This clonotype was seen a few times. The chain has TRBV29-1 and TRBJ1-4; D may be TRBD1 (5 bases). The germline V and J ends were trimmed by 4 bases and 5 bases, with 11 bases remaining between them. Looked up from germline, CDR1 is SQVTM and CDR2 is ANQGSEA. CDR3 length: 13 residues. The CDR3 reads CSVGGGTNEKLFF. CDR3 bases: TGCAGCGTTGGGGGGGGTACCAATGAAAAACTGTTTTTT.

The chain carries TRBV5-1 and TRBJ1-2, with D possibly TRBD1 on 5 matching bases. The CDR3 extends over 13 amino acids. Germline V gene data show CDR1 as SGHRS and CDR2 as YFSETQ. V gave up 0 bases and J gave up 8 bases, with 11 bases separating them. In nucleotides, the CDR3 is TGCGCCAGCAGCTTGGCGGGGGTTCGGGGCTACACCTTC. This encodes CASSLAGVRGYTF. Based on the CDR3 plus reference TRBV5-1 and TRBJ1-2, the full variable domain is KAGVTQTPRYLIKTRGQQVTLSCSPISGHRSVSWYQQTPGQGLQFLFEYFSETQRNKGNFPGRFSGRQFSNSRSEMNVSTLELGDSALYLCASSLAGVRGYTFGSGTRLTVV.

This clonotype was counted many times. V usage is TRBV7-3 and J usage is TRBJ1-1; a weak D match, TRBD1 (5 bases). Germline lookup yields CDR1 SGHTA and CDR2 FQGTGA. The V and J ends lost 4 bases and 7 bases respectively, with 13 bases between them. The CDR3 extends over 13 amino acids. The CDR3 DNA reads TGTGCCAGCAGCTCTGGACACGGGAGTGAAGCTTTCTTT. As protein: CASSSGHGSEAFF.

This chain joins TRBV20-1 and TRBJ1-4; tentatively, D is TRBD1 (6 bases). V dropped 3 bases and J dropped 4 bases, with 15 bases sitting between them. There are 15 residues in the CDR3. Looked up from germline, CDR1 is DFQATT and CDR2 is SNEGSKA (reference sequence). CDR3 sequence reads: CSASRGMGNNEKLFF. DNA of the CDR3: TGCAGTGCTAGCAGGGGAATGGGGAATAATGAAAAACTGTTTTTT.

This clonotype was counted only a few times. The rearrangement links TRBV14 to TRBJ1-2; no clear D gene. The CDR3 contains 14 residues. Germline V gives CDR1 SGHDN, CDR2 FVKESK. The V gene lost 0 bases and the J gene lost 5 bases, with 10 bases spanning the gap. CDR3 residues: CASSQDRSDYGYTF. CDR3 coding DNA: TGTGCCAGCAGCCAAGATCGGTCTGATTATGGCTACACCTTC.

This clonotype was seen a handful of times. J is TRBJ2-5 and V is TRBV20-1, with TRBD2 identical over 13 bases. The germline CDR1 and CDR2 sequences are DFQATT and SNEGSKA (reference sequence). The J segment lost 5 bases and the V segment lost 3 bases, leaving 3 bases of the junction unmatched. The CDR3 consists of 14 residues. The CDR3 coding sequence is TGCAGTGCTAGGGGACTAGCGGGAAGGGAGACCCAGTACTTC. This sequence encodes CSARGLAGRETQYF.

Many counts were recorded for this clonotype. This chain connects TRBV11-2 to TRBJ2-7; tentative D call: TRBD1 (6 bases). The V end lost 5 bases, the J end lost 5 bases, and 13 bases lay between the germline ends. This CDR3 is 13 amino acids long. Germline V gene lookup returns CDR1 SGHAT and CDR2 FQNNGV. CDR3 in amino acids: CASSLSWTDEQYF. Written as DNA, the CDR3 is TGTGCCAGCAGCCTTAGCTGGACAGACGAGCAGTACTTC.

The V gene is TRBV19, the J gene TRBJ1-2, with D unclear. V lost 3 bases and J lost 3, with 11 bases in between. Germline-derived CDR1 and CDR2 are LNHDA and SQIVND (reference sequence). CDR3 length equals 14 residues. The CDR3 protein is CASSIWQEDYGYTF. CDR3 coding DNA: TGTGCCAGTAGTATCTGGCAGGAAGACTATGGCTACACCTTC.

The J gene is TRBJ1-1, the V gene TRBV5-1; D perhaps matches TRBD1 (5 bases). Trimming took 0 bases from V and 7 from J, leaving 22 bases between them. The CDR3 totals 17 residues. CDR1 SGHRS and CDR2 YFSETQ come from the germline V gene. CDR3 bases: TGCGCCAGCAGCTTGGCCCAACCTCCGTTTCCCCAGGGTGAAGCTTTCTTT. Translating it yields CASSLAQPPFPQGEAFF.

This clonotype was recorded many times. DNA for the CDR3: TGTGCCAGCAGCTTGGAACGAGCGAACACTGAAGCTTTCTTT. This sequence encodes CASSLERANTEAFF. The rearrangement joins TRBV5-4 to TRBJ1-1; no clear D gene. This CDR3 has 14 residues. The V and J ends lost 0 bases and 1 base respectively, with 7 bases between them. The germline V gene has CDR1 SGHNT and CDR2 YYREEE (reference sequence).

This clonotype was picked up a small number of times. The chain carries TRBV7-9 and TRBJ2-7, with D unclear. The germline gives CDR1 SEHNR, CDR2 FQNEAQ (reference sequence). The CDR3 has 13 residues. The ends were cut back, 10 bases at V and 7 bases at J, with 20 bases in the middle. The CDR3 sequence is CAILSDASREQYF. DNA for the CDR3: TGTGCCATCTTGTCCGACGCCTCCCGGGAGCAGTACTTC. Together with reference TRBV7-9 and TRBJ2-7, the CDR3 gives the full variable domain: DTGVSQNPRHKITKRGQNVTFRCDPISEHNRLYWYRQTLGQGPEFLTYFQNEAQLEKSRLLSDRFSAERPKGSFSTLEIQRTEQGDSAMYLCAILSDASREQYFGPGTRLTVT.

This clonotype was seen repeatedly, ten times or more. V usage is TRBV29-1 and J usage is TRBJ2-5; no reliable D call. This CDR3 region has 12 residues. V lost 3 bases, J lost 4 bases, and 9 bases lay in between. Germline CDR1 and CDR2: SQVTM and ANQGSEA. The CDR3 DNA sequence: TGCAGCGTTGATTCCGGGCGAGAGACCCAGTACTTC. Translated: CSVDSGRETQYF.

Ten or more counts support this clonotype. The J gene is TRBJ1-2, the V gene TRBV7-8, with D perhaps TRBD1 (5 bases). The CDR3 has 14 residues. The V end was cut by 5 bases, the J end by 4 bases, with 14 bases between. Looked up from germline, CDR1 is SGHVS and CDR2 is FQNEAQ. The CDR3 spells CASSRDGLGYGYTF. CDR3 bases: TGTGCCAGCAGCCGGGACGGCCTTGGCTATGGCTACACCTTC.

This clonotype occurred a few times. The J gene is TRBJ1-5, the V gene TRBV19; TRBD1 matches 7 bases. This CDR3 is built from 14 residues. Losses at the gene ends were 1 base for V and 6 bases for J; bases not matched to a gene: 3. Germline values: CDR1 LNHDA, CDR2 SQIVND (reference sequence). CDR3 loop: CASSIAQGGQPQHF. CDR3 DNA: TGTGCCAGTAGTATAGCCCAGGGGGGTCAGCCCCAGCATTTT.

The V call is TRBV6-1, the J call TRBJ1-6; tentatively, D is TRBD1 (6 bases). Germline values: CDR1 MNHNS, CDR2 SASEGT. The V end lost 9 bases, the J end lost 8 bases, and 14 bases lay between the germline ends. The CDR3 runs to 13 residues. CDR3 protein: CASRQGLDSPLHF. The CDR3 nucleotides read TGTGCCAGTAGGCAGGGGTTGGATTCACCCCTCCACTTT.

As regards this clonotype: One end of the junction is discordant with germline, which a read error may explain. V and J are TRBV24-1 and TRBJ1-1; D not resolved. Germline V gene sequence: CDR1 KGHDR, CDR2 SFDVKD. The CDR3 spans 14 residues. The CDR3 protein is CASSYLGINTEAFF. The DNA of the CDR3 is TGTGCCAGCAGTTACTTGGGGATTAACACTGAAGCTTTCTTT.

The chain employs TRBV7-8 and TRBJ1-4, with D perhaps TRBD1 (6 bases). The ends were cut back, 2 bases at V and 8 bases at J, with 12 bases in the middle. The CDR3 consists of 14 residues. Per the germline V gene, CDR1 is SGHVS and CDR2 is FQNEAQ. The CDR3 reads CASSLQGNYEKLFF. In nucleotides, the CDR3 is TGTGCCAGCAGCTTACAGGGGAACTACGAAAAACTGTTTTTT.

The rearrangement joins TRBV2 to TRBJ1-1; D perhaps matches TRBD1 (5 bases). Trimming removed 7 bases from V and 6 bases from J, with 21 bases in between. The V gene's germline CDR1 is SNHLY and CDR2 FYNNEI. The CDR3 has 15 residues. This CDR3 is CASKEPLWGTAEAFF. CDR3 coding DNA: TGTGCCAGCAAAGAGCCCTTATGGGGGACGGCTGAAGCTTTCTTT.

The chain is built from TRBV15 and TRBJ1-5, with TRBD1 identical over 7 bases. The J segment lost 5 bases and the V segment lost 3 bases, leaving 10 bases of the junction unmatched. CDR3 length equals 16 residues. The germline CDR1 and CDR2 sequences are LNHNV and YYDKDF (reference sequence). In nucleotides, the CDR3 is TGTGCCACCAGCAGCGCCTTACAGGGGTTCGATCAGCCCCAGCATTTT. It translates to CATSSALQGFDQPQHF.

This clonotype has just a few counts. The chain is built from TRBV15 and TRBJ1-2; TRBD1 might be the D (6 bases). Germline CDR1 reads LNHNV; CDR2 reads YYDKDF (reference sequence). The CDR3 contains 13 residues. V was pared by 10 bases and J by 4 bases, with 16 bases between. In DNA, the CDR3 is TGTGCCAGCAGTGATACAGGGACCTATGGCTACACCTTC. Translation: CASSDTGTYGYTF.

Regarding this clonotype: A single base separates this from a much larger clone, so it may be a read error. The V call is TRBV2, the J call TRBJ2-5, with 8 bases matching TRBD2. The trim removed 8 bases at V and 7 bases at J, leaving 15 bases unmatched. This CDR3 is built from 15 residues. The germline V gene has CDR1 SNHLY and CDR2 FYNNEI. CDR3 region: CASRPSSGSSGTQYF. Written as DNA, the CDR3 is TGTGCCAGCCGACCCTCCAGCGGGAGTAGCGGGACCCAGTACTTC.

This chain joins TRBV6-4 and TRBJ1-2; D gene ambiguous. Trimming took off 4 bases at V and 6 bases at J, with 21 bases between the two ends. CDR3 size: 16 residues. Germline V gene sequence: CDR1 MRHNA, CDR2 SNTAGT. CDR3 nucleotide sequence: TGTGCCAGCAGTGCTAGAGGCCATAGCGGGCCACATGGCTACACCTTC. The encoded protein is CASSARGHSGPHGYTF.

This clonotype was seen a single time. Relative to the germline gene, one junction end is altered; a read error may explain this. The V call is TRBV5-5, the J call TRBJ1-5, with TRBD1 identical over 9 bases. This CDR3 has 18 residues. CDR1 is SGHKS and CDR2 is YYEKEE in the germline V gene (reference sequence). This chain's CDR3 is CASSQVPGQGYSNQPQHF. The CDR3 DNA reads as TGCGCCAGCAGCCAAGTGCCGGGACAGGGATATAGCAATCAGCCCCAGCATTTT.

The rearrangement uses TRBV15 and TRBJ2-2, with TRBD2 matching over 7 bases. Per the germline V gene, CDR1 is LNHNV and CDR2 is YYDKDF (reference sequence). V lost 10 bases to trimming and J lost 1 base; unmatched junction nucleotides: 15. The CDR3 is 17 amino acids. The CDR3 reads CASRRPRAGENTGELFF. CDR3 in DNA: TGTGCCAGCCGCAGGCCCCGCGCGGGGGAGAACACCGGGGAGCTGTTTTTT.

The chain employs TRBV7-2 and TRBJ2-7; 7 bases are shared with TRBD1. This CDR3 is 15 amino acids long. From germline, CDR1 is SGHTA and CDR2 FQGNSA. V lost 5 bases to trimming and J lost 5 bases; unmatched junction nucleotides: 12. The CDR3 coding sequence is TGTGCCAGCAGCCCCCTGAAGGGGGCGGTCAACGAGCAGTACTTC. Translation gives CASSPLKGAVNEQYF.

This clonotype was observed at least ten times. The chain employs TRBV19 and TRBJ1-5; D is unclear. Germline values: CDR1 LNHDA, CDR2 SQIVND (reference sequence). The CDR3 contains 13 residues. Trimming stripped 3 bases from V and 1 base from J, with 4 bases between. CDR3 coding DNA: TGTGCCAGTAGTATGGGGAGCAATCAGCCCCAGCATTTT. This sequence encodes CASSMGSNQPQHF.